The 8 T cell receptor beta chains in this list originate from one sample, sequenced in a study of blood T cells in healthy people across ages. Together with a sample-barcoded 5' primer, a J-beta primer mix was included in a second PCR lasting about 7 to 11 cycles. TCRdb reanalysed the 5' RACE reads using MiXCR and keeps one entry per CDR3 protein. The table lists hundreds of thousands of distinct CDR3 sequences, around 43% of them singletons. The sequenced material came from blood. The receptors stem from a man older than 75 in good health.

This chain joins TRBV6-2 or TRBV6-3 and TRBJ2-6, with D maybe TRBD1 (5 bases). From germline, CDR1 is MNHEY and CDR2 SVGEGT. V was clipped by 5 bases and J by 2 bases, with 16 bases between them. The CDR3 has 17 amino acids. The CDR3 region is CASSPRPDSAGANVLTF. CDR3 bases: TGTGCCAGCAGTCCCCGGCCCGACAGTGCTGGGGCCAACGTCCTGACTTTC.

This clonotype occurred a few times. This chain links TRBV5-8 with TRBJ2-2, with D unclear. The V end was cut by 0 bases, the J end by 0 bases, with 6 bases between. This CDR3 region has 15 residues. Germline loops: CDR1 SGHTS, CDR2 YDEGEE. CDR3 DNA sequence: TGTGCCAGCAGCTTGGGGGCCCCGAACACCGGGGAGCTGTTTTTT. As protein: CASSLGAPNTGELFF. Complete variable domain (other parts from reference TRBV5-8 and TRBJ2-2): EAGVTQSPTHLIKTRGQQATLRCSPISGHTSVYWYQQALGLGLQFLLWYDEGEERNRGNFPPRFSGRQFPNYSSELNVNALELEDSALYLCASSLGAPNTGELFFGEGSRLTVL.

The chain carries TRBV6-2 or TRBV6-3 and TRBJ1-5; D gene unclear. The V and J ends lost 4 bases and 0 bases respectively, with 13 bases between them. The germline V gene has CDR1 MNHEY and CDR2 SVGEGT. The CDR3 is made up of 16 amino acids. CDR3 coding DNA: TGTGCCAGCAGTTCCGAACTTACGATTAGCAATCAGCCCCAGCATTTT. This sequence encodes CASSSELTISNQPQHF.

To note about this clonotype: A much larger clone is a single base away; this may be a read error. V usage is TRBV7-2 and J usage is TRBJ2-4, with D hard to call. The J call may be incorrect, as the DNA end agrees better with TRBJ2-7. Germline V gives CDR1 SGHTA, CDR2 FQGNSA. The CDR3 totals 12 residues. The CDR3 DNA reads TGTGTCAGCAGTGATACCTTCTACGAGCAGTACTTC. Its protein product is CVSSDTFYEQYF.

The chain carries TRBV6-5 and TRBJ2-7, with D maybe TRBD1 (6 bases). Germline CDR1 reads MNHEY; CDR2 reads SVGAGI. Deletions cut 6 bases from V and 5 bases from J, with 14 bases between. This CDR3 contains 13 residues. As DNA, the CDR3 is TGTGCCAGCAGCCGACAGGATTTCCACGAGCAGTACTTC. Residues: CASSRQDFHEQYF.

The chain links TRBV6-5 to TRBJ2-3; D might be TRBD1 (5 bases). Looked up from germline, CDR1 is MNHEY and CDR2 is SVGAGI. V gave up 8 bases and J gave up 3 bases, with 12 bases separating them. The CDR3 is made up of 13 amino acids. In DNA, the CDR3 is TGTGCCAGCGGTAGACAGACTACAGATACGCAGTATTTT. It codes for CASGRQTTDTQYF.

This clonotype was recorded once. This may be a read error, as it is one base from a much larger clone. The rearrangement links TRBV7-2 to TRBJ1-6; D ambiguous. CDR1 and CDR2 (germline): SGHTA, FQGNSA. This CDR3 comprises 17 residues. The CDR3 DNA is TGTGCCAGCAGCTTAGAGAGAGGAGGAGCCAGAGGGTCACCCCCCCACTTT. Protein product: CASSLERGGARGSPPHF.

This clonotype was counted between two and nine times. J is TRBJ2-7 and V is TRBV27; 8 nucleotides align to TRBD1. The CDR3 consists of 15 residues. The V segment lost 3 bases and the J segment 1 base; nucleotides outside the gene matches: 5. Germline V CDR1 and CDR2: MNHEY, SMNVEV (reference sequence). The CDR3 nucleotides are TGTGCCAGCAGTTTTGGTTGGACAGGGTCCTACGAGCAGTACTTC. It yields the protein CASSFGWTGSYEQYF.